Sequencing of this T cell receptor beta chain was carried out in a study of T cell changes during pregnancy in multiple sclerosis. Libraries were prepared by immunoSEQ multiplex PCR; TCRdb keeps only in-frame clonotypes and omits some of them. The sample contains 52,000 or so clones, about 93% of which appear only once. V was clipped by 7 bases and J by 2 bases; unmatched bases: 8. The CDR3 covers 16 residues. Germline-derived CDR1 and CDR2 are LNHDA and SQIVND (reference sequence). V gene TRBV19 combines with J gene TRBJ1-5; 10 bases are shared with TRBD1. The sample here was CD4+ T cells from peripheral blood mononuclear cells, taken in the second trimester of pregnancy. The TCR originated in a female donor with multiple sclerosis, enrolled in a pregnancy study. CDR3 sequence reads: CASIVTGGIGNQPQHF. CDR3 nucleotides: TGTGCCAGTATTGTGACAGGGGGCATTGGCAATCAGCCCCAGCATTTT.